Listed here are 8 T cell receptor beta chains from one sample, sequenced in a study of chemoradiotherapy in HPV16-positive cancers. Measured with immunoSEQ multiplex PCR; TCRdb has only the in-frame clones, and not every one. The repertoire has tens of thousands of clones, roughly nine tenths of them found once; the top ten carry approximately 3%. Material: blood, obtained from a patient who underwent chemoradiotherapy. The receptors originated from a human donor with HPV-associated anogenital cancer.

Only one count was recorded for this clone. The chain combines TRBV19 with TRBJ1-5, with D perhaps TRBD1 (5 bases). The V gene's germline CDR1 is LNHDA and CDR2 SQIVND (reference sequence). CDR3 length equals 15 residues. V was pared by 6 bases and J by 0 bases, with 12 bases between. The CDR3 coding sequence is TGTGCCAGTAGAGGGGCACGGAATAGCAATCAGCCCCAGCATTTT. It encodes CASRGARNSNQPQHF.

V and J are TRBV9 and TRBJ1-2; D possibly corresponds to TRBD1 (5 bases). Trimming cost V 0 bases and J 9 bases, with 18 bases left between them. The CDR3 loop spans 15 amino acids. The germline CDR1 and CDR2 sequences are SGDLS and YYNGEE. CDR3 amino acids: CASSVGDGHDRSYTF. DNA for the CDR3: TGTGCCAGCAGCGTAGGGGACGGACATGATCGGAGCTACACCTTC.

The chain joins TRBV2 to TRBJ1-1; the match to TRBD1 covers 10 bases. Trimming took 6 bases from V and 8 from J; bases not matched to a gene: 6. Germline V CDR1 and CDR2: SNHLY, FYNNEI. The CDR3 contains 13 residues. CDR3 nucleotide sequence: TGTGCCAGCAGCAGGGACAGGGGAAGGGAAGCTTTCTTT. Its protein is CASSRDRGREAFF.

This clone was recorded once. The chain carries TRBV30 and TRBJ2-3, with TRBD2 as a possible D gene (6 bases). The CDR3 length is 15 residues. Germline lookup yields CDR1 GTSNPN and CDR2 SVGIG (reference sequence). Trimming removed 0 bases at V and 0 bases at J, with 10 bases between. The CDR3 nucleotides are TGTGCCTGGAGTGTTGGAGGGGCTAGCACAGATACGCAGTATTTT. It is translated as CAWSVGGASTDTQYF.

The CDR3 DNA is TGTGCCAGCAGGGGGGAACAAGCTTTGTCTTATGGCTACACCTTC. This gives the protein CASRGEQALSYGYTF. The rearrangement joins TRBV27 to TRBJ1-2; D possibly corresponds to TRBD1 (5 bases). CDR1 and CDR2 (germline): MNHEY, SMNVEV (reference sequence). Trimming removed 6 bases at V and 5 bases at J, with 19 bases between. This CDR3 region has 15 residues.

The J gene is TRBJ1-2, the V gene TRBV9; a possible D gene is TRBD1 (6 bases). V gave up 0 bases and J gave up 6 bases, with 18 bases separating them. This CDR3 comprises 16 residues. The germline V gene encodes CDR1 SGDLS and CDR2 YYNGEE. CDR3: CASSVGGQSLIHGYTF. The CDR3 region has the DNA TGTGCCAGCAGCGTAGGGGGGCAGTCTCTGATCCATGGCTACACCTTC.

This clone was seen a handful of times. The rearrangement uses TRBV30 and TRBJ1-2; 11 bases line up with TRBD1. J lost 11 bases, V lost 8 bases, and 10 bases had no gene match. Germline CDR1 GTSNPN, CDR2 SVGIG (reference sequence). The CDR3 totals 12 residues. This CDR3 reads CALGGDRGFYTF. The DNA of the CDR3 is TGTGCCCTGGGTGGGGACAGGGGGTTTTACACCTTC.

The chain couples TRBV5-5 to TRBJ2-1; either TRBD1 or TRBD2 may fit D (5 bases each). The germline V gene has CDR1 SGHKS and CDR2 YYEKEE (reference sequence). V shed 5 bases and J shed 4 bases, with 10 bases lying between them. The CDR3 consists of 13 residues. The CDR3 DNA reads as TGTGCCAGCAGTGGGGGTCTGTACAATGAGCAGTTCTTC. Amino acid sequence: CASSGGLYNEQFF.